Below are 20 T cell receptor beta chains sequenced from a single sample in a study of OX40 agonist ivuxolimab in advanced cancers. Library prep was done by the immunoSEQ multiplex PCR assay. This is the immuneACCESS table as TCRdb keeps it, with only in-frame sequences that have V and J called. A part of the clones is gone; compared with another copy, unresolved V genes explain less than half, and the rest is unexplained. The sample table lists over 65,000 clones, 70% to 90% of them with a count of one. The ten largest clones represent 6.5% of the sample. Sequencing was performed on CD4+ or CD8+ T cells sorted from blood, taken in a trial of the OX40 agonist ivuxolimab. Every receptor here comes from an adult with an advanced solid tumor such as melanoma, head and neck, liver or kidney cancer.

V is TRBV14 and J is TRBJ2-3; D is perhaps TRBD2 (6 bases). V lost 6 bases, J lost 7 bases, and 8 bases lay in between. Germline CDR1 reads SGHDN; CDR2 reads FVKESK. The CDR3 sequence is 11 residues long. In DNA, the CDR3 is TGTGCCAGCAGTCGGACTAATACGCAGTATTTT. Its translation is CASSRTNTQYF.

The chain employs TRBV19 and TRBJ2-1; the D is unclear. Looked up from germline, CDR1 is LNHDA and CDR2 is SQIVND (reference sequence). V lost 5 bases, J lost 5 bases, and 19 bases lay in between. The CDR3 is 16 residues long. CDR3 loop: CASSSVRALGNNEQFF. In DNA, the CDR3 is TGTGCCAGTAGTTCCGTCCGGGCCTTAGGGAACAATGAGCAGTTCTTC.

CDR3 sequence reads: CASRWEGNQPQHF. The CDR3 DNA is TGTGCCAGCAGGTGGGAGGGGAATCAGCCCCAGCATTTT. The V and J genes are TRBV6-1 and TRBJ1-5; D might be TRBD1 (5 bases). Germline assignment: CDR1 MNHNS and CDR2 SASEGT. The CDR3 has 13 residues. V was clipped by 6 bases and J by 4 bases, with 10 bases between them.

The V gene is TRBV6-1, the J gene TRBJ2-1, with D maybe TRBD2 (6 bases). The CDR3 extends over 13 amino acids. Per the germline V gene, CDR1 is MNHNS and CDR2 is SASEGT. The germline V and J ends were trimmed by 7 bases and 4 bases, with 11 bases remaining between them. This CDR3 reads CASTPRGYNEQFF. The CDR3 nucleotides are TGTGCCAGCACCCCCCGGGGGTACAATGAGCAGTTCTTC.

This clone appeared a single time. J is TRBJ2-1 and V is TRBV7-2, with TRBD2 identical over 12 bases. The CDR3 is 15 amino acids. Trimming removed 4 bases from V and 9 bases from J; junction bases left unmatched: 7. Germline CDR1 reads SGHTA; CDR2 reads FQGNSA. CDR3 in amino acids: CASSSGLAGFGEQFF. The DNA for the CDR3 is TGTGCCAGCAGCTCTGGACTAGCGGGATTTGGTGAGCAGTTCTTC.

The rearrangement links TRBV4-1 to TRBJ2-1; TRBD2 agrees at 12 bases. Trimming cost V 3 bases and J 9 bases; bases outside gene matches: 6. The CDR3 runs 15 residues. Per germline, CDR1 MGHRA and CDR2 YSYEKL. CDR3 sequence: CASSHELAGGVEQFF. The CDR3 region has the DNA TGCGCCAGCAGCCACGAACTAGCGGGGGGAGTTGAGCAGTTCTTC.

The chain has TRBV6-5 and TRBJ2-7; TRBD1 is a possible D gene (5 bases). From germline, CDR1 is MNHEY and CDR2 SVGAGI. The CDR3 is 15 residues long. Trimming removed 2 bases at V and 4 bases at J, with 15 bases between. The CDR3 DNA reads TGTGCCAGCAGTTACGGGGCCCGTTCGACTTACGAGCAGTACTTC. This translates into CASSYGARSTYEQYF.

The sample holds one count of this clone. In nucleotides, the CDR3 is TGTGCCAGTACTTTACAGGGGGGGGTTTTTAGCTATGGCTACACCTTC. Its protein product is CASTLQGGVFSYGYTF. The gene calls are TRBV19 and TRBJ1-2; 8 nucleotides match TRBD1. Losses at the gene ends were 7 bases for V and 4 bases for J; bases not matched to a gene: 14. CDR1 LNHDA and CDR2 SQIVND come from the germline V gene (reference sequence). This CDR3 comprises 16 residues.

V and J are TRBV7-9 and TRBJ2-5; no clear D. V lost 3 bases and J 5 bases, leaving 7 bases between the germline ends. The V gene's germline CDR1 is SEHNR and CDR2 FQNEAQ (reference sequence). This CDR3 contains 12 residues. The CDR3 nucleotides are TGTGCCAGCAGCTTCGGTGGGGAGACCCAGTACTTC. Protein product: CASSFGGETQYF.

The rearrangement links TRBV5-8 to TRBJ1-2; D uncertain. The CDR3 has 13 amino acids. Germline V gene data show CDR1 as SGHTS and CDR2 as YDEGEE. The V and J ends lost 3 bases and 6 bases respectively, with 12 bases between them. CDR3 loop: CASSWNFKDGYTF. The CDR3 bases are TGTGCCAGCAGCTGGAATTTTAAGGATGGCTACACCTTC.

The rearrangement joins TRBV12-1 to TRBJ2-1; the D call in the table, TRBD2, was not verified against the DNA. TRBV12-1 is noted as a pseudogene. The CDR3 is 16 residues long. CDR3 bases: TGTGCCAGCAGCCATACTAGCGACAGATCCTACAATGAGCAGTTCTTC. Protein sequence: CASSHTSDRSYNEQFF.

The J gene is TRBJ1-3, the V gene TRBV11-2, with TRBD1 as a possible D gene (6 bases). Between the trimmed V and J ends, which lost 2 bases and 7 bases, there was a span of 18 bases. This CDR3 has 16 amino acids. Germline V gives CDR1 SGHAT, CDR2 FQNNGV. This CDR3 is CASSLTPLRQGNTIYF. DNA for the CDR3: TGTGCCAGCAGCTTAACTCCCCTGCGGCAGGGGAACACCATATATTTT.

The J gene is TRBJ1-4, the V gene TRBV19; D remains unclear. The germline gives CDR1 LNHDA, CDR2 SQIVND (reference sequence). Between the trimmed V and J ends, which lost 5 bases and 6 bases, there was a span of 10 bases. The CDR3 is 13 residues long. The CDR3 DNA follows: TGTGCCAGTAGTCACCGCCTCGATGAAAAACTGTTTTTT. Protein: CASSHRLDEKLFF. The full variable domain, completed using reference TRBV19 and TRBJ1-4, is DGGITQSPKYLFRKEGQNVTLSCEQNLNHDAMYWYRQDPGQGLRLIYYSQIVNDFQKGDIAEGYSVSREKKESFPLTVTSAQKNPTAFYLCASSHRLDEKLFFGSGTQLSVL.

V usage is TRBV6-4 and J usage is TRBJ2-3; 12 bases fit TRBD2. Losses at the gene ends were 4 bases for V and 6 bases for J; bases not matched to a gene: 5. The CDR3 is 15 residues long. The germline gives CDR1 MRHNA, CDR2 SNTAGT. The CDR3 sequence: CASSAASGGADTQYF. CDR3 sequence (DNA): TGTGCCAGCAGTGCAGCTAGCGGGGGGGCGGATACGCAGTATTTT.

The chain carries TRBV7-2 and TRBJ2-3; 9 nucleotides align to TRBD2. Germline loops: CDR1 SGHTA, CDR2 FQGNSA. The CDR3 is 15 residues long. The V gene end was trimmed by 1 base and the J gene end by 2 bases; junction bases not matched to a gene: 1. This chain's CDR3 is CASSLGGRATDTQYF. The CDR3 coding sequence is TGTGCCAGCAGCTTAGGCGGGAGGGCCACAGATACGCAGTATTTT.

This clone appeared a single time. The J gene is TRBJ2-3, the V gene TRBV4-1; D unresolved. The CDR3 is 17 amino acids. Between the trimmed V and J ends, which lost 3 bases and 0 bases, there was a span of 16 bases. Germline CDR1 MGHRA, CDR2 YSYEKL. This chain's CDR3 is CASSHPIVTSSTDTQYF. The CDR3 DNA follows: TGCGCCAGCAGCCACCCCATTGTAACTTCTAGCACAGATACGCAGTATTTT.

This rearrangement joins TRBV4-2 to TRBJ1-2, with D hard to call. This CDR3 region has 15 residues. The germline V gene encodes CDR1 LGHNA and CDR2 YNFKEQ. Trimming left V 7 bases short and J 0 bases short, with 15 bases between. CDR3 amino acids: CASTKERGTNYGYTF. The CDR3 bases are TGTGCCAGCACCAAAGAACGTGGGACTAACTATGGCTACACCTTC.

The rearrangement uses TRBV9 and TRBJ2-1; TRBD2 matches at 7 bases. Looked up from germline, CDR1 is SGDLS and CDR2 is YYNGEE. The CDR3 has 14 residues. J gave up 6 bases and V 0 bases, and 3 bases lay outside the gene matches. This CDR3 reads CASSVGGRGNEQFF. CDR3 nucleotides: TGTGCCAGCAGCGTAGGAGGGAGGGGCAATGAGCAGTTCTTC.

This clone has a single count. The chain recombines TRBV28 with TRBJ2-4, with 10 positions matching TRBD1. The CDR3 consists of 15 residues. Germline loops: CDR1 MDHEN, CDR2 SYDVKM. The junction had 2 bases not matched to a gene; V was cut back by 3 bases and J by 3 bases. CDR3 nucleotide sequence: TGTGCCAGCAGTTTGGGGACAGGGGTCAAAAACATTCAGTACTTC. Its protein product is CASSLGTGVKNIQYF.

The chain recombines TRBV27 with TRBJ2-3; D perhaps matches TRBD2 (5 bases). The CDR3 consists of 15 residues. Germline CDR1 MNHEY, CDR2 SMNVEV (reference sequence). Trimming pared 6 bases from V and 3 bases from J, leaving 16 bases between. This chain's CDR3 is CASRTRPGGTDTQYF. In nucleotides, the CDR3 is TGTGCCAGCAGAACTAGGCCCGGTGGTACAGATACGCAGTATTTT.